This T cell receptor beta chain was obtained from a study of identical twins. Study-wide results and caveats: Cord blood beta clonotypes that were abundant carried fewer insertions, and memory repertoires showed no such trend. Conclusions rested on cross-sectional statistics rather than following the same donors.

The CDR3 is 14 amino acids. Germline V CDR1 and CDR2: DFQATT, SNEGSKA (reference sequence). Between the trimmed V and J ends, which lost 3 bases and 3 bases, there was a span of 12 bases. TCRdb re-called the 5' RACE reads with MiXCR, one entry per CDR3 protein. This sample carries about 220,000 distinct CDR3 sequences, 7.5% of them seen once, and the ten largest clones take less than 2.5%. This clonotype was detected ten times or more. Its antigen is not known. The same data also went into a second study, on yellow fever vaccine responses in identical twins.

The receptor was derived from a young woman in good health. The sequenced sample consisted of memory (CD45RO+) T cells sorted from blood. V usage is TRBV20-1 and J usage is TRBJ1-5; D is possibly TRBD1 (5 bases). This chain's CDR3 is CSASSDSYNQPQHF. DNA for the CDR3: TGCAGTGCTAGTAGCGACAGCTACAATCAGCCCCAGCATTTT.